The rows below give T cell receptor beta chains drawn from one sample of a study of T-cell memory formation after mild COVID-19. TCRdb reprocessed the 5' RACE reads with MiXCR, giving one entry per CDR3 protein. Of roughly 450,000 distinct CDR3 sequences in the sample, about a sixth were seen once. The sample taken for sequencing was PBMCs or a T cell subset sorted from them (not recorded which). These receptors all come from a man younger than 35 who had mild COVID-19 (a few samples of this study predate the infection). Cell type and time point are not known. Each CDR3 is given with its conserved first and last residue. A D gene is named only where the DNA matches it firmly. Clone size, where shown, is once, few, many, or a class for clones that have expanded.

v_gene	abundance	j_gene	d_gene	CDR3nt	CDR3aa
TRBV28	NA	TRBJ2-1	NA	TGTGCCACCGCCGGCGGCTCGGCTGAATCCTACAATGAGCAGTTCTTC	CATAGGSAESYNEQFF
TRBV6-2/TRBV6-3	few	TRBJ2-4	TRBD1	TGTGCCAGCAGTTACGGGACAGGGCCCTCTGTTCAGTACTTC	CASSYGTGPSVQYF
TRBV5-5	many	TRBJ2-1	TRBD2	TGTGCCAGCAGGCTAGCGGGAAGCTCCTACAATGAGCAGTTCTTC	CASRLAGSSYNEQFF
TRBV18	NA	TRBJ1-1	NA	TGTGCCAGCTCACCACCGGGAGCGAACACTGAAGCTTTCTTT	CASSPPGANTEAFF
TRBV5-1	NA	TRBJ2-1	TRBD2	TGCGCCAGCAGCCTCGATATTAGGACTAGCGGGTCCGCGGAGCAGTTCTTC	CASSLDIRTSGSAEQFF
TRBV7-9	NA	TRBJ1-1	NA	TGTGCCAGCAGCTTACAGCAGGGCATGAACACTGAAGCTTTCTTT	CASSLQQGMNTEAFF
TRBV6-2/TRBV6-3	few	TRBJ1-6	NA	TGTGCCAGCATCGGAGGGGGAGGCCCCCTCCACTTT	CASIGGGGPLHF
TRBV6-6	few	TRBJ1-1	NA	TGTGCCAGCAGTTACTCGGCTGGGATTGGGAACACTGAAGCTTTCTTT	CASSYSAGIGNTEAFF
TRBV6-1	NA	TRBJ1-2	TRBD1	TGTGCCAGCAGTGACCGGACAGGTCGGGGCTACACCTTC	CASSDRTGRGYTF
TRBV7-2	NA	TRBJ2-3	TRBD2	TGTGCCAGCAGAACGAGCGGGAGGGGAGATACGCAGTATTTT	CASRTSGRGDTQYF
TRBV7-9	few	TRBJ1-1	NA	TGTGCCAGCAGCTTGGGCAACCCTGAAGCTTTCTTT	CASSLGNPEAFF
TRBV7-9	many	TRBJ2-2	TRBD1	TGTGCCAGCAGCTTGACAGGGATGAACACCGGGGAGCTGTTTTTT	CASSLTGMNTGELFF
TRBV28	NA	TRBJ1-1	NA	TGTGCCAGCAATTACAGGATTTCTATGGACTTTAGGAACACTGAAGCTTTCTTT	CASNYRISMDFRNTEAFF
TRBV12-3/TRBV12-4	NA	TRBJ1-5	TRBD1	TGTGCCAGCAACTTGGGACAGGGGATCGACCAGCCCCAGCATTTT	CASNLGQGIDQPQHF
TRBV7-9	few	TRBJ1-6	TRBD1	TGTGCCAGCAGCAGAGGGACAGGAGATTCACCCCTCCACTTT	CASSRGTGDSPLHF
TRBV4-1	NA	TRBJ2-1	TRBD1	TGCGCCAGCAGGATGGGACAGGGAACCTACAATGAGCAGTTCTTC	CASRMGQGTYNEQFF
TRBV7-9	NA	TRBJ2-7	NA	TGTGCCAGCAGCCAAGTGGCAGTCGACTACGAGCAGTACTTC	CASSQVAVDYEQYF
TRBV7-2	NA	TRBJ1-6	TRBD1	TGTGCCAGCACCACAGGGGGACAGGGGAATTCACCCCTCCACTTT	CASTTGGQGNSPLHF
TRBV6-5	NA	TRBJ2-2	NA	TGTGCCAGCAGTTACTCAACAGGGCCCGGGGAGCTGTTTTTT	CASSYSTGPGELFF
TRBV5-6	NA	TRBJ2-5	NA	TGTGCCAGCAGCTTGTCGTTCAGGGGCGAGACCCAGTACTTC	CASSLSFRGETQYF
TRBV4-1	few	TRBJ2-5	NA	TGCGCCAGCAGCCAAACCCTGGTAGAGACCCAGTACTTC	CASSQTLVETQYF
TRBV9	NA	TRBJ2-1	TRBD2	TGTGCCAGCAGCGTAAGTAGCGGGGGACGAGATGAGCAGTTCTTC	CASSVSSGGRDEQFF
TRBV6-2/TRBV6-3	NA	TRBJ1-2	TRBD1	TGTGCCATCAGTTCGACAGGGGGCTATGGCTACACCTTC	CAISSTGGYGYTF
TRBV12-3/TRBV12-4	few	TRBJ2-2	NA	TGTGCCAGCAGTTTCCGGGGGCCCGGGGAGCTGTTTTTT	CASSFRGPGELFF
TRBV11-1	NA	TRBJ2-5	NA	TGTGCCAGCAGCTCCGAGCAGGTCAGGATAACCGGAGAGACCCAGTACTTC	CASSSEQVRITGETQYF
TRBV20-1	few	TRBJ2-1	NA	TGCAGTGCGGGATGGGTCTCCTACAATGAGCAGTTCTTC	CSAGWVSYNEQFF
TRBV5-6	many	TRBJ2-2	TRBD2	TGTGCCAGCAGCTTGGTGACTAGCGGGGGCCGGGGTACCGGGGAGCTGTTTTTT	CASSLVTSGGRGTGELFF
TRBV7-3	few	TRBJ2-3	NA	TGTGCCAGCAGCTTAACACAGCGCCCAGATACGCAGTATTTT	CASSLTQRPDTQYF
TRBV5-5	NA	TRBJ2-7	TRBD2	TGTGCCAGCAGATCCCCGGGAGGAGAGAGGCCCTACGAGCAGTACTTC	CASRSPGGERPYEQYF
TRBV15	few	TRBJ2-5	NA	TGTGCCACCACCCCGGGACAAAACCAAGAGACCCAGTACTTC	CATTPGQNQETQYF
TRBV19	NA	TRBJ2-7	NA	TGTGCCAGTAGTTCCCCGACTGCCTACGAGCAGTACTTC	CASSSPTAYEQYF
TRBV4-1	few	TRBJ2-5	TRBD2	TGCGCCAGCAGCCAGCAGACTAGCGGGGTGGTTGAGACCCAGTACTTC	CASSQQTSGVVETQYF